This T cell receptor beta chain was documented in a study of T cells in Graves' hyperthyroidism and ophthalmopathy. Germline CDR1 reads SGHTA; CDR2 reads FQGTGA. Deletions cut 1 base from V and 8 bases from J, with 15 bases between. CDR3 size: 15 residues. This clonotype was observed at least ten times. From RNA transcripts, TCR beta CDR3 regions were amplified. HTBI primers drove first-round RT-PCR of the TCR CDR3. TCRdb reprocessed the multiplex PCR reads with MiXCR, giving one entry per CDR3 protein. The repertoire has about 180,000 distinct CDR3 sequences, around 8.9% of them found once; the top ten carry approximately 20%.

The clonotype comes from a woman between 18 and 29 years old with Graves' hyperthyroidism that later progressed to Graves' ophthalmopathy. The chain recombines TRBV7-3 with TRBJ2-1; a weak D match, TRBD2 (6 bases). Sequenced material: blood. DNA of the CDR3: TGTGCCAGCAGCTTAAGTCCCGGGGGTTTCGATGAGCAGTTCTTC. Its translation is CASSLSPGGFDEQFF.